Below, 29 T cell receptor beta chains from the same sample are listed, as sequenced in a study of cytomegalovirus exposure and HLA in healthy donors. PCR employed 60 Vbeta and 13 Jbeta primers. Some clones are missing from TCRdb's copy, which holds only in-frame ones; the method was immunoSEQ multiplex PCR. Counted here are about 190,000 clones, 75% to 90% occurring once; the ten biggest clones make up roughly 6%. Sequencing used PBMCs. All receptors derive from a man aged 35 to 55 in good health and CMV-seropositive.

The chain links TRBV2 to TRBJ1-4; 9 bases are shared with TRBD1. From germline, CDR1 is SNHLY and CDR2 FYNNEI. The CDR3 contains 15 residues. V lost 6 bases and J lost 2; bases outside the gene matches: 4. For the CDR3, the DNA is TGTGCCAGCAGATTGGACAGGGGCACTAATGAAAAACTGTTTTTT. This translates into CASRLDRGTNEKLFF.

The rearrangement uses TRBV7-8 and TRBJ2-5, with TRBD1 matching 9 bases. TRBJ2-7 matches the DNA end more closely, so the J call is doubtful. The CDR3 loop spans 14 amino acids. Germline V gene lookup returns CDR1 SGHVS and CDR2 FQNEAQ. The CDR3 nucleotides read TGTGCCAGCAGCCCAGCAGGGACAGGGAACGAGCAGTACTTC. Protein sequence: CASSPAGTGNEQYF.

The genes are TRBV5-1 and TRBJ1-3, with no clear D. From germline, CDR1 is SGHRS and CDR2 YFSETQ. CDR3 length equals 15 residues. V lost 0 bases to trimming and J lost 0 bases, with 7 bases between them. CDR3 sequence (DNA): TGCGCCAGCAGCTTGGCTGGGCCCTCTGGAAACACCATATATTTT. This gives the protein CASSLAGPSGNTIYF.

The chain's CDR3 is CASSLGGLSGNTIYF. The CDR3 DNA reads TGTGCCAGCAGTTTAGGGGGCCTCTCTGGAAACACCATATATTTT. The rearrangement joins TRBV27 to TRBJ1-3; TRBD1 might be the D (6 bases). The length of the CDR3 is 15 residues. Trimming left V 2 bases short and J 0 bases short, with 8 bases between. In germline, CDR1 is MNHEY, CDR2 SMNVEV (reference sequence).

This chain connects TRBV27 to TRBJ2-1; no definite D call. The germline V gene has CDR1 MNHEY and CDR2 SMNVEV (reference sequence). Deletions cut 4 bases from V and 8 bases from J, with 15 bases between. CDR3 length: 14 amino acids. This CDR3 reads CASSSFAAPDEQFF. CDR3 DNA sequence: TGTGCCAGCAGTTCTTTCGCGGCGCCGGATGAGCAGTTCTTC.

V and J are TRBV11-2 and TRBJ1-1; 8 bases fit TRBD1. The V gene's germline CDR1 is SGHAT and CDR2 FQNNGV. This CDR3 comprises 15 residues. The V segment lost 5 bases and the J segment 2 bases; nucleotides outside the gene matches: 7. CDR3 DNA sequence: TGTGCCAGCAGCCCCCGGACAGGGATTAACACTGAAGCTTTCTTT. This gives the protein CASSPRTGINTEAFF.

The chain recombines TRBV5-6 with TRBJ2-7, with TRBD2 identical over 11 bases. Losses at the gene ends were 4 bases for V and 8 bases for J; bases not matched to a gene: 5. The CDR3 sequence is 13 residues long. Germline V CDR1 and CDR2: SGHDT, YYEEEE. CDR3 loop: CASSTGLAEQQYF. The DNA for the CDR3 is TGTGCCAGCAGCACGGGACTAGCGGAGCAGCAGTACTTC.

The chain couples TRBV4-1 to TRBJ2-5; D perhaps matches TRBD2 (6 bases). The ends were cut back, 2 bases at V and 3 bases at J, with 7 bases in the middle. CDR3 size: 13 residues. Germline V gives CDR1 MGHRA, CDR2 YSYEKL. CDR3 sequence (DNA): TGCGCCAGCAGCCAACGGGGGAAAGAGACCCAGTACTTC. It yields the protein CASSQRGKETQYF.

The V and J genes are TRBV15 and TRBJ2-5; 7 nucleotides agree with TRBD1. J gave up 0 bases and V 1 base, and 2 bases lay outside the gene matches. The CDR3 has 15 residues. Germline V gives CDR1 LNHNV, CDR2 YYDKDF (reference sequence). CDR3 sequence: CATSRGQGDQETQYF. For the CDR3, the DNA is TGTGCCACCAGCAGAGGACAGGGCGACCAAGAGACCCAGTACTTC.

Here the CDR3 reads CAIHKNGLPGTGGEAFF. As DNA, the CDR3 is TGTGCCATCCATAAAAACGGGCTCCCCGGGACAGGGGGTGAAGCTTTCTTT. The chain has TRBV10-3 and TRBJ1-1, with TRBD1 identical over 11 bases. V was clipped by 8 bases and J by 7 bases; unmatched bases: 18. CDR3 size: 17 residues. Germline loops: CDR1 ENHRY, CDR2 SYGVKD.

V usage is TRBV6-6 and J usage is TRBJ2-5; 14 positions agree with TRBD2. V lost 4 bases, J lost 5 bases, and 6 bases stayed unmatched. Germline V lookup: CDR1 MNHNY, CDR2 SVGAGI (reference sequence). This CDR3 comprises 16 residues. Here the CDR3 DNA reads TGTGCCAGCAGTTGGACCCGGACTAGCGGGGGGGAGACCCAGTACTTC. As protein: CASSWTRTSGGETQYF.

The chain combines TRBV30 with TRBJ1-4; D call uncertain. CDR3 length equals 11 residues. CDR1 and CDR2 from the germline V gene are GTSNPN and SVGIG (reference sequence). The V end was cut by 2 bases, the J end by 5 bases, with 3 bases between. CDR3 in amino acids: CAWSQNEKLFF. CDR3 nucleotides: TGTGCCTGGAGTCAAAATGAAAAACTGTTTTTT.

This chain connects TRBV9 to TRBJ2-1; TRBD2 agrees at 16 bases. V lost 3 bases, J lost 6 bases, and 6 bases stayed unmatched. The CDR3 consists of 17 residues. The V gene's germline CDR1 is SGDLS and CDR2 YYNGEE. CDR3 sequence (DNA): TGTGCCAGCAGCGAGACGGGACTAGCGGGGGGGCCCAATGAGCAGTTCTTC. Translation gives CASSETGLAGGPNEQFF.

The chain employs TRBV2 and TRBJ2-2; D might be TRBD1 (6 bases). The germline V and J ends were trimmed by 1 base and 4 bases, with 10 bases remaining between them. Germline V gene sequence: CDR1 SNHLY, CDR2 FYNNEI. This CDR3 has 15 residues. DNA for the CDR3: TGTGCCAGCAGTGAAGGCAGGGGTGGCACCGGGGAGCTGTTTTTT. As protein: CASSEGRGGTGELFF.

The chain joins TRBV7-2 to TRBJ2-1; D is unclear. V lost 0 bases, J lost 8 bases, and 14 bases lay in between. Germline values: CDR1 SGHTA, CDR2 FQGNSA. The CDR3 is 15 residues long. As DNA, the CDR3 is TGTGCCAGCAGCTTAGCGTTCCTTCCGGTGCATGAGCAGTTCTTC. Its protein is CASSLAFLPVHEQFF.

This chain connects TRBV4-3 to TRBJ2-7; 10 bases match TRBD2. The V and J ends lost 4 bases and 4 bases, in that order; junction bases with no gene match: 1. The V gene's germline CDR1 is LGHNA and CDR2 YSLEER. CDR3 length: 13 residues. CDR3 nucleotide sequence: TGCGCCAGCAGCCGAGCGGGGGGGTACGAGCAGTACTTC. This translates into CASSRAGGYEQYF.

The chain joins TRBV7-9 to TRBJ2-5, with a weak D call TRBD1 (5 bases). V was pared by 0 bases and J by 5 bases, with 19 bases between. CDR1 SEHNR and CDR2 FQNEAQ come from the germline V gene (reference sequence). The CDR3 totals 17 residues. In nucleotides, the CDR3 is TGTGCCAGCAGCTTAGCGGTGGACATACCCAAGGGGGAGACCCAGTACTTC. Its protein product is CASSLAVDIPKGETQYF.

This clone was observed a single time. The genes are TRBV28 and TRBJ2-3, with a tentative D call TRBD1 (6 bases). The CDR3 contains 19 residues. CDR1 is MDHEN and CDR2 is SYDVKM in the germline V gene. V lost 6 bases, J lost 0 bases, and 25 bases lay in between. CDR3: CASRYHRVSNFDSTDTQYF. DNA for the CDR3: TGTGCCAGCAGATACCACAGGGTAAGCAACTTCGATAGCACAGATACGCAGTATTTT.

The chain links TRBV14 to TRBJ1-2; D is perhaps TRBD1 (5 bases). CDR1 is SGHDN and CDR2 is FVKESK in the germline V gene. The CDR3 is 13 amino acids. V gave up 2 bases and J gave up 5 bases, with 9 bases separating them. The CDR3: CASSQYRKYGYTF. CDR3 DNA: TGTGCCAGCAGCCAATACAGGAAGTATGGCTACACCTTC.

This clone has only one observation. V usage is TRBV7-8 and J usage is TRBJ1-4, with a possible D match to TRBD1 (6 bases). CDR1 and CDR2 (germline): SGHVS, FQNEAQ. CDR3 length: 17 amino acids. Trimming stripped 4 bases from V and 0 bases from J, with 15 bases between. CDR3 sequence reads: CASSSGTTLATNEKLFF. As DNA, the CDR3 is TGTGCCAGCAGCTCGGGGACAACCCTCGCAACTAATGAAAAACTGTTTTTT.

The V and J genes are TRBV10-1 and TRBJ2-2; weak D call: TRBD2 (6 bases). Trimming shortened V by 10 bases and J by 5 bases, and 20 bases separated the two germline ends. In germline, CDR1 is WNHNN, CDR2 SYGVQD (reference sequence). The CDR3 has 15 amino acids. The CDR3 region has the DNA TGCGCCACCCGTCAAGATGGGGGGTGGACCGGGGAGCTGTTTTTT. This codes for CATRQDGGWTGELFF.

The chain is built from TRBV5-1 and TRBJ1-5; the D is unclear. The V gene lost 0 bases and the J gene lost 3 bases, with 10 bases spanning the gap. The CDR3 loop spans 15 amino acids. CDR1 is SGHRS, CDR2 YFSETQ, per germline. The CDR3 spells CASSLGSGFNQPQHF. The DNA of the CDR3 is TGCGCCAGCAGCTTGGGTTCGGGATTCAATCAGCCCCAGCATTTT.

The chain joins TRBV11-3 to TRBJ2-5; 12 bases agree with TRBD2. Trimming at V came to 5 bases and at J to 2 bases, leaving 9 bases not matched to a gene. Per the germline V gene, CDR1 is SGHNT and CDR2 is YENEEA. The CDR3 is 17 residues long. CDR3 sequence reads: CASSLPGLAGTQETQYF. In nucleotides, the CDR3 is TGTGCCAGCAGCCTTCCAGGACTAGCGGGGACACAAGAGACCCAGTACTTC.

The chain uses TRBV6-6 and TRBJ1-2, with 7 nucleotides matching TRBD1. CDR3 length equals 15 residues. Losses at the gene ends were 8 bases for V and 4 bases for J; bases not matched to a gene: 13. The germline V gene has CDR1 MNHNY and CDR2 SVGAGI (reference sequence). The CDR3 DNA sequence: TGTGCCAGCGATACCCGACAGGGTGTAGGCTATGGCTACACCTTC. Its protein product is CASDTRQGVGYGYTF.

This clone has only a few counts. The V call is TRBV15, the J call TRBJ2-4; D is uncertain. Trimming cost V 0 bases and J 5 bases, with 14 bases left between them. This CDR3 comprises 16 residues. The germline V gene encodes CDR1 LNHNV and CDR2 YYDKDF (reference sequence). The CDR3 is CATSRDYQDGENIQYF. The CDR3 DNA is TGTGCCACCAGCAGAGATTACCAGGATGGTGAAAACATTCAGTACTTC. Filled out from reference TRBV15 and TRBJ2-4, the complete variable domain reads DAMVIQNPRYQVTQFGKPVTLSCSQTLNHNVMYWYQQKSSQAPKLLFHYYDKDFNNEADTPDNFQSRRPNTSFCFLDIRSPGLGDTAMYLCATSRDYQDGENIQYFGAGTRLSVL.

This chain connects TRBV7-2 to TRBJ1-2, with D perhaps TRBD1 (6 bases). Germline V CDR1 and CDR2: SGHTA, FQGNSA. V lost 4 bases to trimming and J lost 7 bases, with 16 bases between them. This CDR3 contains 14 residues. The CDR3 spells CASSSDSRGGGYTF. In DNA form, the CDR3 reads TGTGCCAGCAGCTCGGACAGTCGCGGGGGTGGCTACACCTTC.

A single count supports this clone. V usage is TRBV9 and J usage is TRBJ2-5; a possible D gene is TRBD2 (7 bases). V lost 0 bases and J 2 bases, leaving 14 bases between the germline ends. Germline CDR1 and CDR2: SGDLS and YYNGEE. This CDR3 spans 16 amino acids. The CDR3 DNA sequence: TGTGCCAGCAGCGTAGGCGGGGGCGCGATTCAAGAGACCCAGTACTTC. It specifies CASSVGGGAIQETQYF.

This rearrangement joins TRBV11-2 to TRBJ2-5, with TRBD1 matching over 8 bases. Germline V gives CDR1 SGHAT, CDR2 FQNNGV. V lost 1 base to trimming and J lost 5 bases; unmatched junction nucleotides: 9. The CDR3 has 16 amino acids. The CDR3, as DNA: TGTGCCAGCAGCTTAGGGACAGGGACCAGGACGGAGACCCAGTACTTC. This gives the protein CASSLGTGTRTETQYF.

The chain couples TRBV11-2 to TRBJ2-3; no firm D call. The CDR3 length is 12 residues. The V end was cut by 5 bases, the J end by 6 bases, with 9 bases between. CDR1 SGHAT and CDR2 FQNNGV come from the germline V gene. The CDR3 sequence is CASSPPGDTQYF. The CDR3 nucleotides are TGTGCCAGCAGCCCCCCCGGGGATACGCAGTATTTT.